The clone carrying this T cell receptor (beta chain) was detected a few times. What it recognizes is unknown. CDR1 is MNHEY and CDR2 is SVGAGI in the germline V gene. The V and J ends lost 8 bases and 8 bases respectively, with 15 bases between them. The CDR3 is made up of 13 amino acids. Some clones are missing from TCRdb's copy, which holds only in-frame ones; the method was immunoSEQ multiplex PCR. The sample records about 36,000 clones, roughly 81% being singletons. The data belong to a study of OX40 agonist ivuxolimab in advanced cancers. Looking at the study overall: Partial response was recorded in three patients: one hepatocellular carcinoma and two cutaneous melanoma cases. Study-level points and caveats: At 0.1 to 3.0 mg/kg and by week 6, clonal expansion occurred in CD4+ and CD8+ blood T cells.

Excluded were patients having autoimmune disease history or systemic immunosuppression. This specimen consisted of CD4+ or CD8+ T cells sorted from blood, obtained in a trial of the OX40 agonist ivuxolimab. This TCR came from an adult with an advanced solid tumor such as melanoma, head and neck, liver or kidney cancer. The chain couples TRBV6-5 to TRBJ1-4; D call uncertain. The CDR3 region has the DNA TGTGCCAGCTCCGGACTGGCGGGGGAAAAACTGTTTTTT. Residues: CASSGLAGEKLFF.